These 30 T cell receptor beta chains originate from one sample sequenced in a study of T cell responses to AZD1222 COVID-19 vaccine. Libraries were prepared by immunoSEQ multiplex PCR; TCRdb keeps only in-frame clonotypes and omits some of them. Of 90,000 to 130,000 clones in the sample, 88% are singletons; the top ten hold 1.6%. Sequencing used peripheral blood, obtained on day 0 of AZD1222 vaccination. These receptors were taken from an adult in good health.

CDR3 sequence: CASSSGTHNEQFF. The CDR3 region has the DNA TGTGCCAGCAGTTCCGGGACACACAATGAGCAGTTCTTC. The rearrangement uses TRBV11-2 and TRBJ2-1; TRBD1 might be the D (6 bases). The ends were cut back, 6 bases at V and 5 bases at J, with 11 bases in the middle. Germline CDR1 reads SGHAT; CDR2 reads FQNNGV. This CDR3 is 13 amino acids long.

The chain carries TRBV4-1 and TRBJ1-5; D may be TRBD1 (6 bases). Germline CDR1 reads MGHRA; CDR2 reads YSYEKL. The CDR3 spans 17 residues. Trimming removed 1 base at V and 5 bases at J, with 18 bases between. CDR3 DNA sequence: TGCGCCAGCAGCCAAGGACCCACAGGGACCAACTATCAGCCCCAGCATTTT. Protein product: CASSQGPTGTNYQPQHF.

The CDR3 reads CASSQLGGTYNEQFF. The CDR3 DNA is TGTGCCAGCAGCCAACTGGGCGGGACCTACAATGAGCAGTTCTTC. The gene calls are TRBV14 and TRBJ2-1; D might be TRBD2 (6 bases). CDR1 and CDR2 from the germline V gene are SGHDN and FVKESK. CDR3 length: 15 amino acids. Trimming took 2 bases from V and 2 from J, leaving 10 bases between them.

This clone has just a few counts. The V gene is TRBV7-8, the J gene TRBJ1-5, with D maybe TRBD1 (5 bases). Trimming took off 8 bases at V and 4 bases at J, with 12 bases between the two ends. The CDR3 runs to 13 residues. Germline CDR1 is SGHVS and CDR2 is FQNEAQ. The DNA of the CDR3 is TGTGCCAGCGGGGACGGTCCGAATCAGCCCCAGCATTTT. Protein: CASGDGPNQPQHF.

The chain couples TRBV4-1 to TRBJ2-7; D is uncertain. The V and J ends lost 0 bases and 1 base respectively, with 10 bases between them. The CDR3 length is 15 residues. Germline V gives CDR1 MGHRA, CDR2 YSYEKL. The CDR3 here is CASSQDLILSYEQYF. CDR3 in DNA: TGCGCCAGCAGCCAAGACCTTATCTTATCCTACGAGCAGTACTTC.

The chain is built from TRBV15 and TRBJ2-4, with a weak D call TRBD2 (5 bases). The CDR3 consists of 15 residues. The germline CDR1 and CDR2 sequences are LNHNV and YYDKDF (reference sequence). The germline V and J ends were trimmed by 5 bases and 0 bases, with 11 bases remaining between them. This CDR3 reads CATSGEGVAKNIQYF. Written as DNA, the CDR3 is TGTGCCACCAGCGGCGAGGGAGTAGCCAAAAACATTCAGTACTTC.

The genes are TRBV5-1 and TRBJ2-7, with D perhaps TRBD1 (6 bases). V was clipped by 5 bases and J by 1 base, with 13 bases between them. Germline values: CDR1 SGHRS, CDR2 YFSETQ. The CDR3 length is 14 residues. The CDR3 is CASRASTGSYEQYF. In DNA, the CDR3 is TGCGCCAGCAGAGCCTCGACAGGTTCCTACGAGCAGTACTTC.

This chain uses TRBV24-1 with TRBJ1-1; no firm D call. This CDR3 has 14 amino acids. Trimming left V 2 bases short and J 7 bases short, with 13 bases between. Germline V CDR1 and CDR2: KGHDR, SFDVKD. CDR3 sequence reads: CATSDSLNSNEAFF. DNA for the CDR3: TGTGCCACCAGTGATTCGCTGAACAGTAATGAAGCTTTCTTT.

The chain couples TRBV19 to TRBJ1-3; D possibly corresponds to TRBD1 (5 bases). This CDR3 has 15 residues. Germline assignment: CDR1 LNHDA and CDR2 SQIVND (reference sequence). Trimming shortened V by 5 bases and J by 4 bases, and 15 bases separated the two germline ends. The CDR3 is CASSRSGTVGNTIYF. The CDR3, as DNA: TGTGCCAGTAGTCGCAGCGGGACGGTGGGAAACACCATATATTTT.

This sequence joins TRBV27 and TRBJ2-3, with D perhaps given as TRBD1 or TRBD2 (5 bases each). The V end was cut by 6 bases, the J end by 4 bases, with 14 bases between. Germline CDR1 MNHEY, CDR2 SMNVEV (reference sequence). The CDR3 extends over 14 amino acids. The CDR3 sequence: CASSPGPQPDTQYF. CDR3 in DNA: TGTGCCAGCAGCCCGGGACCCCAGCCAGATACGCAGTATTTT.

V gene TRBV20-1 combines with J gene TRBJ1-1; D is possibly TRBD1 (6 bases). The germline CDR1 and CDR2 sequences are DFQATT and SNEGSKA (reference sequence). The CDR3 runs 13 residues. The V gene lost 3 bases and the J gene lost 5 bases, with 13 bases spanning the gap. Written as DNA, the CDR3 is TGCAGTGCTAGTTTTTGGGACATTACTGAAGCTTTCTTT. This gives the protein CSASFWDITEAFF.

In DNA form, the CDR3 reads TGTGCCAGTAGTATCCACAGCCCCTATGGCTACACCTTC. It is translated as CASSIHSPYGYTF. The chain carries TRBV19 and TRBJ1-2; no clear D gene. Germline-derived CDR1 and CDR2 are LNHDA and SQIVND (reference sequence). V was cut by 3 bases and J by 4 bases, with 9 bases left in between. There are 13 residues in the CDR3.

The rearrangement joins TRBV4-1 to TRBJ1-6; no firm D call. V was cut by 0 bases and J by 7 bases, with 13 bases left in between. CDR1 and CDR2 from the germline V gene are MGHRA and YSYEKL. CDR3 length equals 16 residues. CDR3 region: CASSQEPGLLNSPLHF. For the CDR3, the DNA is TGCGCCAGCAGCCAAGAACCAGGACTGTTAAATTCACCCCTCCACTTT.

The CDR3 loop reads CASSILGTSGRSEQFF. For the CDR3, the DNA is TGTGCCAGTAGTATTCTCGGGACTAGCGGGAGGTCTGAGCAGTTCTTC. The J gene is TRBJ2-1, the V gene TRBV19, with 15 nucleotides matching TRBD2. The J segment lost 9 bases and the V segment lost 3 bases, leaving 6 bases of the junction unmatched. CDR1 and CDR2 (germline): LNHDA, SQIVND (reference sequence). CDR3 size: 16 residues.

The chain links TRBV27 to TRBJ2-7; 7 nucleotides agree with TRBD1. Germline loops: CDR1 MNHEY, CDR2 SMNVEV (reference sequence). The J segment lost 9 bases and the V segment lost 10 bases, leaving 15 bases of the junction unmatched. The CDR3 spans 13 residues. The CDR3 loop reads CATPYLGQTSQYF. CDR3 DNA: TGTGCCACCCCGTACTTGGGACAGACATCGCAGTACTTC.

The V call is TRBV4-1, the J call TRBJ1-4, with D tentatively TRBD1 (5 bases). Germline loops: CDR1 MGHRA, CDR2 YSYEKL. V lost 1 base and J lost 7, with 7 bases in between. The CDR3 extends over 13 amino acids. The DNA for the CDR3 is TGCGCCAGCAGCCAAGCCAGGGTTGAAAAACTGTTTTTT. The encoded protein is CASSQARVEKLFF.

This sequence joins TRBV11-2 and TRBJ2-7, with 8 nucleotides matching TRBD1. Germline CDR1 reads SGHAT; CDR2 reads FQNNGV. This CDR3 is built from 12 residues. The junction had 0 bases not matched to a gene; V was cut back by 5 bases and J by 3 bases. Here the CDR3 reads CASSTGGYEQYF. CDR3 bases: TGTGCCAGCAGCACAGGGGGCTACGAGCAGTACTTC.

The gene calls are TRBV6-2 or TRBV6-3 and TRBJ2-4, with TRBD1 matching over 8 bases. Trimming cost V 2 bases and J 0 bases; bases outside gene matches: 9. The CDR3 is 18 residues long. Germline V gene sequence: CDR1 MNHEY, CDR2 SVGEGT. The CDR3 DNA follows: TGTGCCAGCAGTTACCCTCGACAGGGGCTTATAGCCAAAAACATTCAGTACTTC. This encodes CASSYPRQGLIAKNIQYF.

This clone was seen once. The chain recombines TRBV9 with TRBJ1-3; D is unclear. The V gene lost 4 bases and the J gene lost 7 bases, with 24 bases spanning the gap. Germline-derived CDR1 and CDR2 are SGDLS and YYNGEE. The CDR3 has 17 residues. CDR3 in amino acids: CASSPLSQSSNRNTIYF. The CDR3 coding sequence is TGTGCCAGCAGCCCCCTCTCGCAATCCTCAAACCGGAACACCATATATTTT.

V usage is TRBV28 and J usage is TRBJ1-5, with D maybe TRBD1 (5 bases). Trimming cost V 8 bases and J 9 bases, with 11 bases left between them. In germline, CDR1 is MDHEN, CDR2 SYDVKM. The CDR3 totals 11 residues. The CDR3 DNA reads TGTGCCAGCGGGACTTCGCGGCCCCAGCATTTT. It is translated as CASGTSRPQHF. Full variable domain (rest looked up from reference TRBV28 and TRBJ1-5): DVKVTQSSRYLVKRTGEKVFLECVQDMDHENMFWYRQDPGLGLRLIYFSYDVKMKEKGDIPEGYSVSREKKERFSLILESASTNQTSMYLCASGTSRPQHFGDGTRLSIL.

The chain combines TRBV2 with TRBJ1-2; 7 bases align to TRBD1. The junction had 10 bases not matched to a gene; V was cut back by 8 bases and J by 7 bases. This CDR3 spans 13 amino acids. CDR1 SNHLY and CDR2 FYNNEI come from the germline V gene. CDR3 sequence reads: CASEGQFHSGYTF. The CDR3 nucleotides are TGTGCCAGCGAGGGACAGTTCCATTCTGGCTACACCTTC.

V and J are TRBV5-6 and TRBJ2-3, with D maybe TRBD2 (5 bases). Between the trimmed V and J ends, which lost 5 bases and 6 bases, there was a span of 22 bases. This CDR3 is built from 16 residues. Germline V CDR1 and CDR2: SGHDT, YYEEEE. CDR3 loop: CASRRESRKLFDTQYF. For the CDR3, the DNA is TGTGCCAGCAGGAGGGAATCTAGAAAACTATTTGATACGCAGTATTTT. The whole variable domain, filled in from reference TRBV5-6 and TRBJ2-3, reads DAGVTQSPTHLIKTRGQQVTLRCSPKSGHDTVSWYQQALGQGPQFIFQYYEEEERQRGNFPDRFSGHQFPNYSSELNVNALLLGDSALYLCASRRESRKLFDTQYFGPGTRLTVL.

CDR3 protein: CASSSTSREKLFF. The CDR3 DNA is TGTGCCAGCAGCTCCACTAGTCGGGAAAAACTGTTTTTT. The chain employs TRBV11-2 and TRBJ1-4; no definite D call. Trimming took off 4 bases at V and 8 bases at J, with 11 bases between the two ends. In germline, CDR1 is SGHAT, CDR2 FQNNGV. The CDR3 spans 13 residues.

The V and J genes are TRBV9 and TRBJ1-2, with 7 nucleotides matching TRBD1. This CDR3 has 15 amino acids. Germline CDR1 is SGDLS and CDR2 is YYNGEE. Trimming took 2 bases from V and 8 from J; bases not matched to a gene: 12. Here the CDR3 DNA reads TGTGCCAGCAGCGTCACAGGGGTTCAGGCCCGAGGCTACACCTTC. Amino acids: CASSVTGVQARGYTF.

The gene calls are TRBV6-1 and TRBJ1-2; D uncertain. Trimming shortened V by 0 bases and J by 7 bases, and 9 bases separated the two germline ends. The CDR3 sequence is 13 residues long. In germline, CDR1 is MNHNS, CDR2 SASEGT. The CDR3 reads CASSEARGGGYTF. The CDR3 bases are TGTGCCAGCAGTGAAGCGCGGGGTGGTGGCTACACCTTC.

This chain connects TRBV18 to TRBJ2-3; no clear D gene. Looked up from germline, CDR1 is KGHSH and CDR2 is LQKENI. There are 15 residues in the CDR3. V was shortened by 2 bases and J by 4 bases, with 13 bases between the two germline ends. The CDR3 nucleotides read TGTGCCAGCTCACCATCTGCGGCATCAGCAGATACGCAGTATTTT. It is translated as CASSPSAASADTQYF.

This chain uses TRBV19 with TRBJ2-1; 9 positions agree with TRBD1. In germline, CDR1 is LNHDA, CDR2 SQIVND (reference sequence). J gave up 9 bases and V 5 bases, and 8 bases lay outside the gene matches. The CDR3 is 14 residues long. The CDR3 here is CASSRPGTGTEQFF. The CDR3 DNA reads TGTGCCAGTAGTCGTCCCGGGACAGGGACTGAGCAGTTCTTC.

The gene calls are TRBV5-1 and TRBJ2-1; TRBD1 agrees at 10 bases. CDR1 is SGHRS, CDR2 YFSETQ, per germline. The CDR3 runs 19 residues. After removal of 7 bases from V and 0 bases from J, the junction contained 16 bases not matched to a gene. The CDR3 here is CASGGAAPDRGSSYNEQFF. CDR3 DNA sequence: TGCGCCAGCGGGGGGGCTGCTCCGGACAGGGGGAGCTCCTACAATGAGCAGTTCTTC.

The CDR3 coding sequence is TGTGCCAGCAGTGAAAGCCCCCAAGGGAATCAGCCCCAGCATTTT. It encodes CASSESPQGNQPQHF. The chain joins TRBV6-4 to TRBJ1-5; D is unresolved. The CDR3 is made up of 15 amino acids. Trimming shortened V by 3 bases and J by 4 bases, and 13 bases separated the two germline ends. CDR1 is MRHNA, CDR2 SNTAGT, per germline.

This rearrangement joins TRBV6-5 to TRBJ1-1; D call uncertain. Looked up from germline, CDR1 is MNHEY and CDR2 is SVGAGI. This CDR3 has 13 residues. V lost 7 bases, J lost 0 bases, and 9 bases lay in between. CDR3 sequence reads: CASTNDLNTEAFF. In nucleotides, the CDR3 is TGTGCCAGCACTAATGACCTGAACACTGAAGCTTTCTTT.